This T cell receptor (beta chain) was captured by sequencing in a study of CD8+ T cells in alopecia areata. General study results and limits: Scalp data also include sequences from resident alphabeta T cells of normal skin. Sharing of TCRs across patients appeared less clear than in mice, possibly for HLA-related reasons. An increase in clonality over normal scalp was evident in lesional scalp, especially alopecia totalis/universalis.

Once RNA had been extracted, it was reverse transcribed into cDNA to act as the sequencing template. Data came from immunoSEQ multiplex PCR; TCRdb stores just in-frame clones and leaves some out. The sample consists of roughly 150,000 clones, about 54% of them appearing once. In the case of this clone: Its antigen remains unknown.

The CDR3 loop spans 14 amino acids. Unmatched junction bases numbered 10, after V lost 9 bases and J lost 7 bases. Germline CDR1 MNHEY, CDR2 SMNVEV (reference sequence). PBMCs provided sorted CD4+ and CD8+ T cells. This chain joins TRBV27 and TRBJ1-2; 11 bases fit TRBD1. Sequenced input: CD4+ T cells sorted from blood. The sequence was collected from a human donor in good health. CDR3 DNA: TGTGCCAGTCCCGACCGGGACAGGGGGGGTGGCTACACCTTC. Translation: CASPDRDRGGGYTF.